A selection of T cell receptor beta chains follows, all from one sample in a study of blood T cell repertoires in COVID-19. Assay: immunoSEQ multiplex PCR; the TCRdb copy retains only in-frame clones and omits some. The sample holds about 64,000 clones, around four fifths seen once. Sequences were obtained from peripheral blood. The receptors were sampled from a man in his sixties with COVID-19, enrolled during active disease. CDR3s include the opening cysteine and the closing phenylalanine or tryptophan. The D gene is left open where the match is weak. Expanded clones get a size class; other rows say once, few or many, or leave the size out.

CDR3 DNA: TGCGCCAGCAGCTTTGACCCTGGTCCGGGAGGGTCAGATACGCAGTATTTT; CDR3 protein: CASSFDPGPGGSDTQYF; D gene: TRBD2; V gene: TRBV5-1; J gene: TRBJ2-3; clone size: NA
CDR3 DNA: TGTGCCAGTAACGGAATGCGGGAGATTGGTGAGCAGTTCTTC; CDR3 protein: CASNGMREIGEQFF; D gene: TRBD2; V gene: TRBV19; J gene: TRBJ2-1; clone size: NA
CDR3 DNA: TGTGCCAGCTCACCTCGGACAGGGAGCTCCTACGAGCAGTACTTC; CDR3 protein: CASSPRTGSSYEQYF; D gene: TRBD1; V gene: TRBV18; J gene: TRBJ2-7; clone size: NA
CDR3 DNA: TGTGCCACCAGTGATCAGGGGGAGCTGTTTTTT; CDR3 protein: CATSDQGELFF; D gene: NA; V gene: TRBV24-1; J gene: TRBJ2-2; clone size: NA
CDR3 DNA: TGTGCCAGCGGGGAGTCGGGTTACGAGCAGTACTTC; CDR3 protein: CASGESGYEQYF; D gene: NA; V gene: TRBV2; J gene: TRBJ2-7; clone size: NA
CDR3 DNA: TGTGCCAGCAGCTACATTGGCGCGGGAATAGAGACCCAGTACTTC; CDR3 protein: CASSYIGAGIETQYF; D gene: NA; V gene: TRBV5-6; J gene: TRBJ2-5; clone size: NA
CDR3 DNA: TGTGCCAGCAACCAAATCGGGGGGAATACGCAGTATTTT; CDR3 protein: CASNQIGGNTQYF; D gene: TRBD2; V gene: TRBV6-5; J gene: TRBJ2-3; clone size: NA
CDR3 DNA: TGTGCCAGCAGCCGACTAGCAGAGACCCAGTACTTC; CDR3 protein: CASSRLAETQYF; D gene: TRBD2; V gene: TRBV11-3; J gene: TRBJ2-5; clone size: NA
CDR3 DNA: TGTGCCAGCAGCCAACACAACGAGAACACTGAAGCTTTCTTT; CDR3 protein: CASSQHNENTEAFF; D gene: NA; V gene: TRBV3-1/TRBV3-2; J gene: TRBJ1-1; clone size: NA
CDR3 DNA: TGCAGCGTTGCCGCTAGCGGGAGTGAAACAGATACGCAGTATTTT; CDR3 protein: CSVAASGSETDTQYF; D gene: TRBD2; V gene: TRBV29-1; J gene: TRBJ2-3; clone size: NA
CDR3 DNA: TGTGCCAGCACCATAACAGTGTTCTATGGCTACACCTTC; CDR3 protein: CASTITVFYGYTF; D gene: NA; V gene: TRBV6-5; J gene: TRBJ1-2; clone size: NA
CDR3 DNA: TGTGCCAGCAGTGAAGCGGCTAGCGCACATACAGATACGCAGTATTTT; CDR3 protein: CASSEAASAHTDTQYF; D gene: NA; V gene: TRBV6-1; J gene: TRBJ2-3; clone size: NA
CDR3 DNA: TGTGCCAGCAGCTCGTCCCTTCCGGGACAGGGTGGGGTTGACGGGGAGCTGTTTTTT; CDR3 protein: CASSSSLPGQGGVDGELFF; D gene: TRBD1; V gene: TRBV28; J gene: TRBJ2-2; clone size: NA
CDR3 DNA: TGTGCCAGCAGTCCTCAACTTAACTATGGCTACACCTTC; CDR3 protein: CASSPQLNYGYTF; D gene: NA; V gene: TRBV12-3/TRBV12-4; J gene: TRBJ1-2; clone size: once
CDR3 DNA: TGCAGCGTTAAGGACAGGGCTAACTATGGCTACACCTTC; CDR3 protein: CSVKDRANYGYTF; D gene: TRBD1; V gene: TRBV29-1; J gene: TRBJ1-2; clone size: once
CDR3 DNA: TGCAGCGTTGGTAGGACAGGTGGTTCTGAAGCTTTCTTT; CDR3 protein: CSVGRTGGSEAFF; D gene: TRBD1; V gene: TRBV29-1; J gene: TRBJ1-1; clone size: once
CDR3 DNA: TGCGCCAGCAGCCAAGGACCAGCCGACACCTACGAGCAGTACTTC; CDR3 protein: CASSQGPADTYEQYF; D gene: NA; V gene: TRBV4-1; J gene: TRBJ2-7; clone size: few
CDR3 DNA: TGTGCCAGCGCGGGGAACGGGGAGCTGTTTTTT; CDR3 protein: CASAGNGELFF; D gene: NA; V gene: TRBV25-1; J gene: TRBJ2-2; clone size: large
CDR3 DNA: TGTGCCAGCAGCCATACCGTAGCGGGTCCCACCGGGGAGCTGTTTTTT; CDR3 protein: CASSHTVAGPTGELFF; D gene: TRBD2; V gene: TRBV11-3; J gene: TRBJ2-2; clone size: NA
CDR3 DNA: TGTGCCAGCTCACCTACAGGGACAGAACCCACAGATACGCAGTATTTT; CDR3 protein: CASSPTGTEPTDTQYF; D gene: TRBD1; V gene: TRBV18; J gene: TRBJ2-3; clone size: few
CDR3 DNA: TGTGCCAGTAGTCCCCGCAGGGAAAACGTCAATGAGCAGTTCTTC; CDR3 protein: CASSPRRENVNEQFF; D gene: NA; V gene: TRBV19; J gene: TRBJ2-1; clone size: NA
CDR3 DNA: TGCAGCGGTTCATTGGGAGCGAGACGACGCAATGAGCAGTTCTTC; CDR3 protein: CSGSLGARRRNEQFF; D gene: NA; V gene: TRBV29-1; J gene: TRBJ2-1; clone size: NA
CDR3 DNA: TGTGCCAGCAGCTTAACAGGGGGCAACGAGCAGTACTTC; CDR3 protein: CASSLTGGNEQYF; D gene: TRBD1; V gene: TRBV7-3; J gene: TRBJ2-7; clone size: NA
CDR3 DNA: TGTGCCAGCAGCTCGAAGATCAGGGGGAATGGCTACACCTTC; CDR3 protein: CASSSKIRGNGYTF; D gene: TRBD1; V gene: TRBV5-4; J gene: TRBJ1-2; clone size: NA
CDR3 DNA: TGTGCCAGCAGTTTCGGGGGCTATGGCTACACCTTC; CDR3 protein: CASSFGGYGYTF; D gene: NA; V gene: TRBV28; J gene: TRBJ1-2; clone size: NA
CDR3 DNA: TGTGCCAGCAGCTTACGGCAGCGGGGGCCCTACAATGAGCAGTTCTTC; CDR3 protein: CASSLRQRGPYNEQFF; D gene: TRBD2; V gene: TRBV7-9; J gene: TRBJ2-1; clone size: NA
CDR3 DNA: TGTGCCAGCAGCCAAGATGGAGCTGTTAGCACAGATACGCAGTATTTT; CDR3 protein: CASSQDGAVSTDTQYF; D gene: NA; V gene: TRBV4-2; J gene: TRBJ2-3; clone size: NA
CDR3 DNA: TGTGCCAGCAGCCAAGGCGAGGACAGGCCGGAAGCTTTCTTT; CDR3 protein: CASSQGEDRPEAFF; D gene: TRBD1; V gene: TRBV3-1/TRBV3-2; J gene: TRBJ1-1; clone size: NA
CDR3 DNA: TGTGCCAGCAGCTTACAGGGCTATGGCTACACCTTC; CDR3 protein: CASSLQGYGYTF; D gene: NA; V gene: TRBV11-2; J gene: TRBJ1-2; clone size: NA
CDR3 DNA: TGTGCCAGCAGCTCGGGACAGGGGGCGAGAGATACGCAGTATTTT; CDR3 protein: CASSSGQGARDTQYF; D gene: TRBD1; V gene: TRBV7-9; J gene: TRBJ2-3; clone size: NA
CDR3 DNA: TGTGCCATCCAGGTACAGGGAGAAACAGATACGCAGTATTTT; CDR3 protein: CAIQVQGETDTQYF; D gene: NA; V gene: TRBV10-3; J gene: TRBJ2-3; clone size: NA
CDR3 DNA: TGTGCCAGCAGCGGGATAGGAGGGGTCCAAGGCAATGAGCAGTTCTTC; CDR3 protein: CASSGIGGVQGNEQFF; D gene: NA; V gene: TRBV9; J gene: TRBJ2-1; clone size: NA
CDR3 DNA: TGTGCCAGCAGCTTCGAGGGGGCGAGATCGAACACTGAAGCTTTCTTT; CDR3 protein: CASSFEGARSNTEAFF; D gene: TRBD1; V gene: TRBV5-4; J gene: TRBJ1-1; clone size: NA
CDR3 DNA: TGCGCCAGCAGCCGAACTAGCGGGAGTGGTGAGCAGTTCTTC; CDR3 protein: CASSRTSGSGEQFF; D gene: TRBD2; V gene: TRBV4-1; J gene: TRBJ2-1; clone size: few
CDR3 DNA: TGTGCCAGCAGCCAGTGGACGGGATCAAATTCACCCCTCCACTTT; CDR3 protein: CASSQWTGSNSPLHF; D gene: NA; V gene: TRBV7-9; J gene: TRBJ1-6; clone size: NA
CDR3 DNA: TGTGCCACCAGCTATTCCAATGAAAAACTGTTTTTT; CDR3 protein: CATSYSNEKLFF; D gene: NA; V gene: TRBV15; J gene: TRBJ1-4; clone size: NA
CDR3 DNA: TGTGCCAGCAGCTCAAAGGGGGAATACACCGGGGAGCTGTTTTTT; CDR3 protein: CASSSKGEYTGELFF; D gene: NA; V gene: TRBV13; J gene: TRBJ2-2; clone size: NA
CDR3 DNA: TGTGCCAGCAGGGGGGGACGCGACCAGCCCCAGCATTTT; CDR3 protein: CASRGGRDQPQHF; D gene: NA; V gene: TRBV6-4; J gene: TRBJ1-5; clone size: NA
CDR3 DNA: TGTGCCAGCAGCGTCGCTGGGGCCAACGTCCTGACTTTC; CDR3 protein: CASSVAGANVLTF; D gene: NA; V gene: TRBV7-7; J gene: TRBJ2-6; clone size: NA
CDR3 DNA: TGTGCTAGTGGTTCTACTTATACAGGGGAGAGGGCTTTCTTT; CDR3 protein: CASGSTYTGERAFF; D gene: TRBD1; V gene: TRBV12-5; J gene: TRBJ1-1; clone size: few
CDR3 DNA: TGTGCCAGCAGCCAATCCAGAGGGAACACTGAAGCTTTCTTT; CDR3 protein: CASSQSRGNTEAFF; D gene: NA; V gene: TRBV3-1/TRBV3-2; J gene: TRBJ1-1; clone size: NA
CDR3 DNA: TGCGCCAGCAGCTTGGCTCCAGGGACCGGGGAGCTGTTTTTT; CDR3 protein: CASSLAPGTGELFF; D gene: NA; V gene: TRBV5-1; J gene: TRBJ2-2; clone size: few
CDR3 DNA: TGTGCCAGCAGCCGCGGGAGTGATAGCAATCAGCCCCAGCATTTT; CDR3 protein: CASSRGSDSNQPQHF; D gene: NA; V gene: TRBV2; J gene: TRBJ1-5; clone size: once
CDR3 DNA: TGTGCCAGCAGCCCCGGGTCAGACTCCTACGAGCAGTACTTC; CDR3 protein: CASSPGSDSYEQYF; D gene: NA; V gene: TRBV11-3; J gene: TRBJ2-7; clone size: NA
CDR3 DNA: TGTGCCAGCAGGGAGCGGGGGGGCTGGGAGACCCAGTACTTC; CDR3 protein: CASRERGGWETQYF; D gene: TRBD2; V gene: TRBV28; J gene: TRBJ2-5; clone size: NA
CDR3 DNA: TGTGCCAGCTCTACTAGCCCCGAAGGTGAGCAGTTCTTC; CDR3 protein: CASSTSPEGEQFF; D gene: NA; V gene: TRBV9; J gene: TRBJ2-1; clone size: NA
CDR3 DNA: TGTGCCAGCATGGTGACATTTTTTGAGCAGTTCTTC; CDR3 protein: CASMVTFFEQFF; D gene: NA; V gene: TRBV6-5; J gene: TRBJ2-1; clone size: NA
CDR3 DNA: TGCGCCAGCACAAGGACAGGGTTCTCTAACTATGGCTACACCTTC; CDR3 protein: CASTRTGFSNYGYTF; D gene: TRBD1; V gene: TRBV10-1; J gene: TRBJ1-2; clone size: NA
CDR3 DNA: TGTGCCAGCAGCTCCGGACAGGATCGGGGCTACACCTTC; CDR3 protein: CASSSGQDRGYTF; D gene: TRBD1; V gene: TRBV7-6; J gene: TRBJ1-2; clone size: NA
CDR3 DNA: TGTGCCAGCAGCCGGCAGGAGGGCGGGGATACGCAGTATTTT; CDR3 protein: CASSRQEGGDTQYF; D gene: NA; V gene: TRBV5-4; J gene: TRBJ2-3; clone size: few
CDR3 DNA: TGTGCCAGCAGCTTGGTCGGGACAGGGAAATACGAGCAGTACTTC; CDR3 protein: CASSLVGTGKYEQYF; D gene: TRBD1; V gene: TRBV5-4; J gene: TRBJ2-7; clone size: NA
CDR3 DNA: TGTGCCAGCAAGAGAGACAGGGACAATCAGCCCCAGCATTTT; CDR3 protein: CASKRDRDNQPQHF; D gene: TRBD1; V gene: TRBV28; J gene: TRBJ1-5; clone size: NA
CDR3 DNA: TGTGCCAGTAGTTTGAACAGGGAAGAGACCCAGTACTTC; CDR3 protein: CASSLNREETQYF; D gene: NA; V gene: TRBV19; J gene: TRBJ2-5; clone size: NA